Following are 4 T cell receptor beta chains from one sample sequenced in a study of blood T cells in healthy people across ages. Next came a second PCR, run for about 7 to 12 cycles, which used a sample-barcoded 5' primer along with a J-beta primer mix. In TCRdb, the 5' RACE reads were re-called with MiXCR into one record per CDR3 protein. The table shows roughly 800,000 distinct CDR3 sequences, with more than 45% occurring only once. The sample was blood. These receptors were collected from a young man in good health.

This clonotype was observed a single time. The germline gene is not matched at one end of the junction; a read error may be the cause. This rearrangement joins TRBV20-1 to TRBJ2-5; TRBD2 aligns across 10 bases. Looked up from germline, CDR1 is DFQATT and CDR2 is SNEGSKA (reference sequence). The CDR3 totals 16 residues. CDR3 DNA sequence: TGTAGTGCTAGAGATCCCCTAGCGGGGGCTCAAGAGACCCAGTACTTC. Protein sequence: CSARDPLAGAQETQYF.

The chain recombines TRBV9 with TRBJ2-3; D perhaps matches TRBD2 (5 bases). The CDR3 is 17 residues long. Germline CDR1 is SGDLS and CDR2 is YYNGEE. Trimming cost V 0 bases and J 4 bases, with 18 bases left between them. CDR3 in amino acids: CASSVGVLYEGADTQYF. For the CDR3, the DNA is TGTGCCAGCAGCGTAGGAGTTTTATACGAGGGCGCAGATACGCAGTATTTT.

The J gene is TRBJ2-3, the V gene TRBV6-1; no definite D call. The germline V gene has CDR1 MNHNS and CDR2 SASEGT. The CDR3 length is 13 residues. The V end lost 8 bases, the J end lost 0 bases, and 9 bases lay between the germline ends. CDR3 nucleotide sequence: TGTGCCAGCCTGACATTTAGCACAGATACGCAGTATTTT. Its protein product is CASLTFSTDTQYF.

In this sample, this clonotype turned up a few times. The CDR3 DNA sequence: TGTGCCAGCAGCATAGACACGGACCTCGGGGAGCAGTACTTC. Translation: CASSIDTDLGEQYF. The chain employs TRBV7-2 and TRBJ2-7; no reliable D call. CDR1 is SGHTA and CDR2 is FQGNSA in the germline V gene. V dropped 5 bases and J dropped 7 bases, with 18 bases sitting between them. The CDR3 sequence is 14 residues long.